The rows below give T cell receptor beta chains drawn from one sample of a study of T-cell reconstitution after alpha-beta-depleted transplantation in children. Each CDR3 protein is one row after TCRdb ran MiXCR on the PCR reads. The data hold 330,000 or so distinct CDR3 sequences, with over 9% observed a single time. Sequenced material: PBMCs from the stem cell graft donor, taken from the stem cell graft. These receptors were collected from a human donor who donated a stem cell graft to a child with acute lymphoblastic leukemia. CDR3s include the opening cysteine and the closing phenylalanine or tryptophan. The order of the fields is J gene, CDR3 length, clone size, D gene, V gene, CDR3 DNA, CDR3 protein. D genes are given only for firm matches. Part of the rows lack a size; the others show once, few, many or a class for expanded clones.

>TRBJ2-4|15|few|-|TRBV7-9
TGTGCCAGCAGCTTAGCGTTCAGGGCCAAAAACATTCAGTACTTC
CASSLAFRAKNIQYF
>TRBJ1-1|15|few|TRBD1|TRBV9
TGTGCCAGCAGCGGAGGGGGACAGGCGAACACTGAAGCTTTCTTT
CASSGGGQANTEAFF
>TRBJ2-5|15|few|-|TRBV4-3
TGCGCCAGCAGCCAAGGCCGACCAGGCCCGGAGACCCAGTACTTC
CASSQGRPGPETQYF
>TRBJ2-3|16|few|-|TRBV5-1
TGCGCCAGCAGCTTGCATGGACCTGGGATAGGAGATACGCAGTATTTT
CASSLHGPGIGDTQYF
>TRBJ2-3|16|few|TRBD2|TRBV9
TGTGCCAGCAGCCCAAGCGGGAGACGAGTTACAGATACGCAGTATTTT
CASSPSGRRVTDTQYF
>TRBJ2-7|15|few|-|TRBV12-3/TRBV12-4
TGTGCCAGCAGTTTACCCCAGACTAGTGGGTACGAGCAGTACTTC
CASSLPQTSGYEQYF
>TRBJ2-7|15|-|-|TRBV7-2
TGTGCCAGCAGCCAATGGGGGAGTTCGGCCTACGAGCAGTACTTC
CASSQWGSSAYEQYF
>TRBJ2-1|17|-|TRBD2|TRBV3-1
TGTGCCAGCAGCCAAGTCCAAGGGACTAGCGGCAGCAATGAGCAGTTCTTC
CASSQVQGTSGSNEQFF
>TRBJ1-4|17|many|TRBD1|TRBV27
TGTGCCAGCAGTTCAACCGGGACAGGGTATCGGAGTGAAAAACTGTTTTTT
CASSSTGTGYRSEKLFF
>TRBJ2-5|15|-|TRBD2|TRBV5-1
TGCGCCAGCAGCCCGAGCGGGAGTTCCCAAGAGACCCAGTACTTC
CASSPSGSSQETQYF
>TRBJ1-2|13|many|-|TRBV7-6
TGTGCCAGCAGCCCTCCGAACAACTATGGCTACACCTTC
CASSPPNNYGYTF
>TRBJ2-1|14|-|-|TRBV20-1
TGCAGTGCTAGAACCTCGAGCTCCTACAATGAGCAGTTCTTC
CSARTSSSYNEQFF
>TRBJ2-2|14|-|-|TRBV14
TGTGCCATCAGCCCTGGAGGCGTCACCGGGGAGCTGTTTTTT
CAISPGGVTGELFF
>TRBJ1-4|19|-|-|TRBV3-1
TGTGCCAGCAGCCAAGATCTTCTGAGAGGGTCTGCAACTAATGAAAAACTGTTTTTT
CASSQDLLRGSATNEKLFF
>TRBJ1-3|15|few|TRBD1|TRBV4-1
TGCGCCAGCAGCCAAGGTACAGGGGAAAGAAACACCATATATTTT
CASSQGTGERNTIYF
>TRBJ1-1|15|-|TRBD1|TRBV7-9
TGTGCCAGCAGCTTGGACAGGTCCCTGAACACTGAAGCTTTCTTT
CASSLDRSLNTEAFF
>TRBJ2-3|12|-|-|TRBV27
TGTGCCAGCAGTTTCAATGCAGATACGCAGTATTTT
CASSFNADTQYF
>TRBJ1-2|13|-|TRBD1|TRBV29-1
TGCAGCGTTGTGGACAGGGCTAACTATGGCTACACCTTC
CSVVDRANYGYTF
>TRBJ1-3|17|many|-|TRBV4-1
TGCGCCAGCAGCCAAGATCCGGGAATGGGGCCTGGAAACACCATATATTTT
CASSQDPGMGPGNTIYF
>TRBJ1-5|13|few|-|TRBV28
TGTGCCAGCAGAATACTGAGCAATCAGCCCCAGCATTTT
CASRILSNQPQHF
>TRBJ2-1|11|-|-|TRBV3-1
TGTGCCAGCAGCCAGAGTGGACGGAGGTTCTTC
CASSQSGRRFF
>TRBJ2-1|14|few|-|TRBV5-1
TGCGCCAGCAGCTTGGCTGCTGAGGACAATGAGCAGTTCTTC
CASSLAAEDNEQFF
>TRBJ2-7|16|-|TRBD2|TRBV12-3/TRBV12-4
TGTGCCAGCAGTTCCCCAGGACTAGTTTCCACCTACGAGCAGTACTTC
CASSSPGLVSTYEQYF
>TRBJ2-1|13|few|-|TRBV20-1
TGCAGTGCTAGACCCACTCGGGGGAATGAGCAGTTCTTC
CSARPTRGNEQFF
>TRBJ2-5|14|few|TRBD1|TRBV20-1
TGCAGTGCTAGAGATGCGACAGGGGAAGAGACCCAGTACTTC
CSARDATGEETQYF
>TRBJ2-6|16|many|-|TRBV28
TGTGCCAGCAGTTTATGGAGTAGCTCTGGGGCCAACGTCCTGACTTTC
CASSLWSSSGANVLTF
>TRBJ1-4|15|few|-|TRBV5-1
TGCGCCAGCAGCTTGGAGGGACGGACTAATGAAAAACTGTTTTTT
CASSLEGRTNEKLFF
>TRBJ1-1|11|-|-|TRBV24-1
TGTGGGGGGATGAAAGAGAGAGGGGCTTTCTTT
CGGMKERGAFF
>TRBJ2-3|14|few|-|TRBV10-1
TGCGCCAGCAGTGAGTCCACGGCCGCAGATACGCAGTATTTT
CASSESTAADTQYF
>TRBJ1-6|12|-|TRBD1|TRBV20-1
TGCAGTGCTACCAGACAGGGTTCACCCCTCCACTTT
CSATRQGSPLHF
>TRBJ1-5|13|-|-|TRBV20-1
TGCAGTGCTAGCGGGACTAGCAATCAGCCCCAGCATTTT
CSASGTSNQPQHF
>TRBJ2-3|15|few|TRBD2|TRBV20-1
TGCAGTGCTAGAGATCTGCTAGCGGGAGTTGATACGCAGTATTTT
CSARDLLAGVDTQYF
>TRBJ1-1|13|-|-|TRBV6-1
TGTGCCAGCAGTGAGCCCCTTATAGCCGGAGCTTTCTTT
CASSEPLIAGAFF
>TRBJ1-1|15|few|-|TRBV7-2
TGTGCCAGCAGCTTAGAAAAGGGGCTGGGGACTGAAGCTTTCTTT
CASSLEKGLGTEAFF
>TRBJ2-7|13|few|-|TRBV2
TGTGCCAGCAGTGGAGCAGGATCCTACGAGCAGTACTTC
CASSGAGSYEQYF
>TRBJ2-3|16|-|TRBD2|TRBV5-1
TGCGCCAGCAGCTTGGCCGGGTTAGCGGGAGAAGATACGCAGTATTTT
CASSLAGLAGEDTQYF
>TRBJ2-2|15|many|-|TRBV7-9
TGTGCCAGCAGCTTTGGGTCTATTCACACCGGGGAGCTGTTTTTT
CASSFGSIHTGELFF
>TRBJ2-3|15|few|TRBD2|TRBV27
TGTGCCAGCAGTTTTACAGGACTAGCGACAGATACGCAGTATTTT
CASSFTGLATDTQYF
>TRBJ2-5|15|few|TRBD1|TRBV5-1
TGCGCCAGTACCAGGGGGCCAGGGGGACAAGAGACCCAGTACTTC
CASTRGPGGQETQYF
>TRBJ2-7|13|-|-|TRBV29-1
TGCAGCGTAGGTGCCCGGGGCTCCTACGAGCAGTACTTC
CSVGARGSYEQYF
>TRBJ2-1|13|many|-|TRBV24-1
TGTGCCACCAGTGATACCGGTTACAATGAGCAGTTCTTC
CATSDTGYNEQFF
>TRBJ2-1|15|once|-|TRBV4-2
TGTGCCAGCAGCCAAGCCCCTCGTCGATTGGACGACCAGTTCTTC
CASSQAPRRLDDQFF
>TRBJ1-1|12|-|-|TRBV5-6
TGTGCCAGCAGCTTCATGAACACTGAAGCTTTCTTT
CASSFMNTEAFF
>TRBJ2-1|15|many|TRBD2|TRBV12-3/TRBV12-4
TGTGCCAGCAGACTACTAGCGGGAAGTTACAATGAGCAGTTCTTC
CASRLLAGSYNEQFF
>TRBJ2-5|14|few|-|TRBV5-1
TGCGCCAGCAGGAGGGGCTCGACACAAGAGACCCAGTACTTC
CASRRGSTQETQYF
>TRBJ2-2|17|-|TRBD2|TRBV7-8
TGTGCCAGCACATCTAATAGCGGGAGGGTGAACACCGGGGAGCTGTTTTTT
CASTSNSGRVNTGELFF
>TRBJ2-7|12|many|-|TRBV5-1
TGCGCCAGCAGCTTGGAGGGTATCGAGCAGTACTTC
CASSLEGIEQYF